Listed below are T cell receptor beta chains from one sample, sequenced in a study of blood T cell repertoires in COVID-19. The repertoire was sequenced with immunoSEQ multiplex PCR; TCRdb's copy has only in-frame clones and lacks some. The sample has just under 80,000 clones, about 80% seen once. The sequencing sample was made of peripheral blood. These receptors were taken from a human donor in a cohort sampled during active COVID-19. The CDR3 runs from the conserved cysteine through the conserved F or W.

TRBJ1-2	TRBV27	CASSPSPWRNYGYTF
TRBJ1-2	TRBV28	CASSLSGYGYTF
TRBJ2-1	TRBV6-4	CASSDYLGRGNEQFF
TRBJ2-5	TRBV5-1	CASSTGQQETQYF
TRBJ2-1	TRBV5-1	CASTNPLLGGPYNEQFF
TRBJ2-6	TRBV7-8	CASSLLRGAGANVLTF
TRBJ2-5	TRBV5-6	CASGARSGGETQYF
TRBJ1-4	TRBV2	CASSEPTKLFF
TRBJ1-2	TRBV18	CASSPQLGGDDYGYTF
TRBJ2-1	TRBV5-6	CASSLGVDSYNEQFF
TRBJ2-3	TRBV6-1	CASSGIPKGQGGDTQYF
TRBJ1-1	TRBV4-1	CASSQEGVRMNTEAFF
TRBJ2-7	TRBV29-1	CSGGDGAGGEQYF
TRBJ2-7	TRBV10-1	CASSPGQSDYEQYF
TRBJ2-7	TRBV11-2	CASRRTGDEQYF
TRBJ2-5	TRBV7-9	CASSLRRGEETQYF
TRBJ2-3	TRBV5-8	CASSLAGQGARTQYF
TRBJ2-3	TRBV5-1	CASSLYGTSGTDTQYF
TRBJ2-5	TRBV6-5	CASSYRGTQYF
TRBJ1-1	TRBV11-2	CASSLDLSTEAFF
TRBJ1-1	TRBV5-1	CASSLFPGVPGTEAFF
TRBJ2-3	TRBV27	CASSLTPLAGGRWTQYF
TRBJ1-6	TRBV19	CASSMLRDSPLHF
TRBJ2-6	TRBV5-1	CASSVRWTASSGANVLTF
TRBJ1-1	TRBV3-1/TRBV3-2	CASSQGQGTSGAFF
TRBJ2-3	TRBV4-2	CASSQKAGGLDTQYF
TRBJ2-3	TRBV5-4	CASSLGGGGTDTQYF
TRBJ2-6	TRBV6-5	CASSYSSGAGANVLTF
TRBJ1-2	TRBV9	CASSAQNYGYTF
TRBJ1-2	TRBV6-5	CASSFGRGGAGYTF
TRBJ2-7	TRBV5-5	CASSLTWVISTPYEQYF
TRBJ2-1	TRBV11-2	CASSLRVHSYNEQFF
TRBJ2-7	TRBV6-6	CASGEQGHEQYF
TRBJ2-2	TRBV5-4	CASSLAGGRAGELFF
TRBJ1-2	TRBV7-9	CASSPDRDRGHGYTF
TRBJ2-1	TRBV24-1	CATSDFGGYNEQFF
TRBJ2-3	TRBV5-1	CASSLNPGQGRADTQYF
TRBJ2-7	TRBV3-1/TRBV3-2	CASRQGLYEQYF
TRBJ2-1	TRBV5-1	CASSPDWSNNEQFF
TRBJ1-6	TRBV5-1	CASSQGFNSPLHF
TRBJ1-3	TRBV12-3/TRBV12-4	CASRGTAGNTIYF
TRBJ1-1	TRBV9	CASSVYTGSEAFF
TRBJ2-4	TRBV28	CASSLNRDLAKNIQYF
TRBJ2-1	TRBV18	CASSPGLYNEQFF
TRBJ1-5	TRBV10-3	CAISESGEPQHF
TRBJ2-5	TRBV5-1	CASSRRNGGSQETQYF
TRBJ1-1	TRBV7-3	CASSRGGNPGTEAFF
TRBJ1-1	TRBV3-1/TRBV3-2	CASSQDAGNTEAFF